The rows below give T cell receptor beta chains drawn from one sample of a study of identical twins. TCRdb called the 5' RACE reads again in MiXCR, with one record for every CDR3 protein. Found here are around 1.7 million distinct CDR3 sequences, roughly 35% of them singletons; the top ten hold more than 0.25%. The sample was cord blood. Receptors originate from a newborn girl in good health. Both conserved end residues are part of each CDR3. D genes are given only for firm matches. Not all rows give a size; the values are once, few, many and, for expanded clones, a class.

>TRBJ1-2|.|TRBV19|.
CASSIAFGSSAYGYTF
TGTGCCAGTAGTATCGCATTCGGCAGCTCCGCTTATGGCTACACCTTC
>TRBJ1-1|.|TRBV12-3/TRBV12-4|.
CASTPRGWNTEAFF
TGTGCCAGCACCCCCCGGGGGTGGAACACTGAAGCTTTCTTT
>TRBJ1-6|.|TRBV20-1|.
CSALRGSPLHF
TGCAGTGCTTTAAGGGGTTCACCCCTCCACTTT
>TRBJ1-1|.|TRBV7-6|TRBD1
CASSLGGRGAAFF
TGTGCCAGCAGCTTAGGTGGCAGGGGGGCGGCTTTCTTT
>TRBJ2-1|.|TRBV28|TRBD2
CASSLWASGRVNEQFF
TGTGCCAGCAGTTTATGGGCTAGCGGGAGGGTCAATGAGCAGTTCTTC
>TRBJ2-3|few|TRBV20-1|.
CSAALTASTDTQYF
TGCAGTGCTGCCCTGACGGCTAGCACAGATACGCAGTATTTT
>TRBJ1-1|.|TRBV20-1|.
CSARTAIEAFF
TGCAGTGCCCGGACCGCTATTGAAGCTTTCTTT
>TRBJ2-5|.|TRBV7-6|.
CASSLSLAAIKEREQYF
TGTGCCAGCAGCTTAAGTTTAGCGGCGATAAAAGAAAGGGAGCAGTACTTC
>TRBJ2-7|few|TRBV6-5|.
CATSRVQSSYNEQYF
TGTGCCACTAGTAGGGTGCAGAGCTCCTACAATGAGCAGTACTTC
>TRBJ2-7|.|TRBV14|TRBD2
CASSQAGLASYEQYF
TGTGCCAGCAGCCAAGCGGGACTAGCCTCTTACGAGCAGTACTTC
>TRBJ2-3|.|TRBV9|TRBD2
CASSVNLAGGTDTQYF
TGTGCCAGCAGCGTAAATTTGGCGGGGGGCACAGATACGCAGTATTTT
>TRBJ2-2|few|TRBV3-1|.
CASSQPSTGRVTGELFF
TGTGCCAGCAGCCAACCATCGACAGGGAGGGTGACCGGGGAGCTGTTTTTT
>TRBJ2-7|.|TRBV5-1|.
CASSATGPNSYEQYF
TGCGCCAGCAGCGCAACAGGGCCCAACTCCTACGAGCAGTACTTC
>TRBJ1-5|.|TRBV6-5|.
CASRGGWDARNQPQHF
TGTGCCAGCAGGGGCGGTTGGGACGCCCGTAATCAGCCCCAGCATTTT
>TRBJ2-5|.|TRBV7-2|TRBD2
CASSLGSGRYNEQYF
TGTGCCAGCAGCTTGGGTAGCGGGAGGTACAATGAGCAGTACTTC
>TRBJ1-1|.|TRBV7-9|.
CASSVKGGNTEAFF
TGTGCCAGCAGCGTTAAAGGAGGAAACACTGAAGCTTTCTTT
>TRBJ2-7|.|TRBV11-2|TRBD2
CASSLVRGGRGKAQYF
TGTGCCAGCAGCTTAGTCCGGGGGGGCAGGGGTAAGGCCCAGTACTTC
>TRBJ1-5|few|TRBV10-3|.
CAISEGHGAANQPQHF
TGTGCCATCAGTGAAGGTCACGGGGCAGCTAATCAGCCCCAGCATTTT
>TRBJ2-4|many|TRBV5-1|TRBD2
CASSWTSGAKNIQYF
TGCGCCAGCAGCTGGACTAGCGGGGCCAAAAACATTCAGTACTTC
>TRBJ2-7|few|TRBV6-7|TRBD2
CASSFRLAGASYEQYF
TGTGCCAGCAGTTTCCGACTAGCGGGAGCCTCCTACGAGCAGTACTTC
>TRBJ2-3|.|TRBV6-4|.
CASSGTLTDTQYF
TGTGCCAGCAGTGGCACTCTCACAGATACGCAGTATTTT
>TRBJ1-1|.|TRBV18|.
CASSPGRAGAFF
TGTGCCAGCTCACCGGGGAGGGCGGGAGCTTTCTTT
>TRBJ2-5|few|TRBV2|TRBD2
CASSEGLAGVETQYF
TGTGCCAGCAGTGAAGGGCTAGCGGGGGTAGAGACCCAGTACTTC
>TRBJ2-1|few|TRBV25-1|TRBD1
CASSGPQKDRGPDEQFF
TGTGCCAGCAGTGGCCCCCAAAAGGACAGGGGGCCCGATGAGCAGTTCTTC
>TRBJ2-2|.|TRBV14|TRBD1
CASSHSGQGNTGELFF
TGTGCCAGCAGCCATTCGGGACAGGGTAACACCGGGGAGCTGTTTTTT
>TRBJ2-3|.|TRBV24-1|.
CATSWSGDSTDTQYF
TGTGCCACCAGTTGGTCGGGGGATTCCACAGATACGCAGTATTTT
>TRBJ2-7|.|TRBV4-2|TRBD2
CASSQDGLAAHNEQYF
TGTGCCAGCAGCCAAGATGGACTAGCGGCACACAATGAGCAGTACTTC
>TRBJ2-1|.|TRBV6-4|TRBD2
CASSVTSGGTYNEQFF
TGTGCCAGCAGCGTTACTAGCGGGGGCACCTACAATGAGCAGTTCTTC
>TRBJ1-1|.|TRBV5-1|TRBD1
CASAGGYLNTEAFF
TGCGCCAGCGCAGGGGGCTATTTGAACACTGAAGCTTTCTTT
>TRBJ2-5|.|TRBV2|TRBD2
CASRKTSGRDEQYF
TGTGCCAGCAGGAAGACTAGCGGGAGAGATGAGCAGTACTTC
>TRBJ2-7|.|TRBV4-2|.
CASSQDSVAKPYEQYF
TGTGCCAGCAGCCAAGATAGTGTGGCTAAACCCTACGAGCAGTACTTC
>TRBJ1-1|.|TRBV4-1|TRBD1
CASSQRPGQGASEAFF
TGCGCCAGCAGCCAAAGGCCGGGACAGGGGGCGAGTGAAGCTTTCTTT
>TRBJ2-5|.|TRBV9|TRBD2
CASSVLNGGTQETQYF
TGTGCCAGCAGCGTCCTGAACGGGGGGACCCAAGAGACCCAGTACTTC
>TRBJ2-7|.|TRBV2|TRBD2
CASRRLAGVRYEQYF
TGTGCCAGCAGGCGACTAGCGGGGGTTCGCTACGAGCAGTACTTC
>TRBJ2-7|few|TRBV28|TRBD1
CASTLTGTGISYEQYF
TGTGCCAGCACCCTCACCGGGACAGGGATCTCCTACGAGCAGTACTTC
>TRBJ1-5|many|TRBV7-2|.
CASSLVRDQPQHF
TGTGCCAGCAGCTTAGTCAGGGATCAGCCCCAGCATTTT
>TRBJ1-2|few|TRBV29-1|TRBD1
CSVQGDRGRKNGYTF
TGCAGCGTTCAGGGGGACAGGGGCCGTAAAAATGGCTACACCTTC
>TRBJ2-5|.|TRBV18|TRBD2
CASSPIRTRGETQYF
TGTGCCAGCTCACCTATTAGGACTAGAGGAGAGACCCAGTACTTC
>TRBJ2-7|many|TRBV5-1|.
CASRLAYEQYF
TGTGCCAGCAGACTAGCCTACGAGCAGTACTTC
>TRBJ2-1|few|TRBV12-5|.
CASGWGNNEQFF
TGTGCTAGCGGTTGGGGTAACAATGAGCAGTTCTTC
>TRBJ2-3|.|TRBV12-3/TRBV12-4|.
CASSLASGSTDAQYF
TGTGCCAGCAGTTTAGCTAGCGGCAGCACAGATGCGCAGTATTTT
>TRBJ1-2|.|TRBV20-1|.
CSARNLADQNPTYGYTF
TGCAGTGCTAGAAACCTGGCCGACCAGAACCCGACCTATGGCTACACCTTC
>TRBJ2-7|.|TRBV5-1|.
CASSLWENEQYF
TGCGCCAGCAGCTTGTGGGAAAATGAGCAGTACTTC
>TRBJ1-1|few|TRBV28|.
CASNLRRVRTEAFF
TGTGCCAGCAACTTAAGGCGGGTACGGACTGAAGCTTTCTTT